The following is a T cell receptor beta chain sequence with its context. What it recognizes is unknown. These data are taken from a study of vaccination effects on CD4 cells after COVID-19. Culture lasted 10 days before CD4+ T cell isolation. Profiling relied on immunoSEQ multiplex PCR, and the TCRdb table lists in-frame clones only, not all of them. The sample has about 37,000 clones, approximately 74% seen once; the top ten hold 3%. The sample was CD4+ T cells from PBMCs cultured without peptide, taken before COVID-19 vaccination. This receptor was taken from a human donor who received a COVID-19 vaccine.

The CDR3 loop reads CAWEMSSSTDTQYF. In DNA form, the CDR3 reads TGTGCCTGGGAGATGAGCAGTAGCACAGATACGCAGTATTTT. The chain employs TRBV30 and TRBJ2-3; D is undetermined. In germline, CDR1 is GTSNPN, CDR2 SVGIG (reference sequence). The CDR3 spans 14 residues. Trimming left V 5 bases short and J 0 bases short, with 12 bases between.